A single sample is the source of the 20 T cell receptor beta chains below, sequenced in a study of T cell responses to AZD1222 COVID-19 vaccine. TCRdb keeps only in-frame clones here, not all; method: immunoSEQ multiplex PCR. The data contain 130,000 to 150,000 clones, approximately 92% of them seen just once; the ten biggest clones take up around 1.5%. This material consisted of peripheral blood, taken on day 0 of AZD1222 vaccination. The source is an adult in good health.

The chain is built from TRBV19 and TRBJ2-1; TRBD2 aligns across 9 bases. There are 15 residues in the CDR3. Trimming took 7 bases from V and 11 from J; bases not matched to a gene: 15. Per germline, CDR1 LNHDA and CDR2 SQIVND (reference sequence). CDR3 region: CASMGRASGESKQFF. CDR3 nucleotide sequence: TGTGCCAGTATGGGTAGGGCTAGCGGGGAATCTAAGCAGTTCTTC.

CDR3 in amino acids: CASRGTGRNTGELFF. The CDR3 coding sequence is TGTGCCAGTCGGGGAACAGGACGGAACACCGGGGAGCTGTTTTTT. The gene calls are TRBV6-5 and TRBJ2-2, with D possibly being TRBD1 or TRBD2 (5 bases each). CDR1 and CDR2 (germline): MNHEY, SVGAGI. The length of the CDR3 is 15 residues. Trimming shortened V by 9 bases and J by 1 base, and 15 bases separated the two germline ends.

V gene TRBV7-9 combines with J gene TRBJ2-1; the match to TRBD2 covers 9 bases. The CDR3 covers 15 residues. J was trimmed by 2 bases and V by 6 bases; bases with no gene match: 5. The germline V gene encodes CDR1 SEHNR and CDR2 FQNEAQ (reference sequence). The CDR3 region is CASRPAGGAYNEQFF. In nucleotides, the CDR3 is TGTGCCAGCAGACCAGCGGGAGGAGCCTACAATGAGCAGTTCTTC.

The chain recombines TRBV29-1 with TRBJ1-4; TRBD1 might be the D (5 bases). Germline-derived CDR1 and CDR2 are SQVTM and ANQGSEA. The CDR3 has 16 amino acids. V shed 7 bases and J shed 8 bases, with 26 bases lying between them. CDR3 DNA: TGCAGCGCCGAGGGGTCATGGGATCAAAACGCAGAAAAACTGTTTTTT. Its protein product is CSAEGSWDQNAEKLFF.

V and J are TRBV5-1 and TRBJ1-1; no clear D. V shed 6 bases and J shed 6 bases, with 18 bases lying between them. Germline V gives CDR1 SGHRS, CDR2 YFSETQ. The CDR3 is 14 amino acids. The chain's CDR3 is CASNPTVPGAEAFF. The CDR3 DNA sequence: TGCGCCAGCAATCCTACTGTCCCAGGCGCTGAAGCTTTCTTT.

V usage is TRBV2 and J usage is TRBJ2-5; 7 bases align to TRBD2. The CDR3 contains 12 residues. V lost 8 bases to trimming and J lost 4 bases; unmatched junction nucleotides: 4. Germline V gives CDR1 SNHLY, CDR2 FYNNEI. CDR3 amino acids: CASLTSPETQYF. As DNA, the CDR3 is TGTGCCAGCTTGACTAGCCCAGAGACCCAGTACTTC.

This chain's CDR3 is CSASSGKYYGYTF. CDR3 sequence (DNA): TGCAGTGCTAGTTCCGGCAAATACTATGGCTACACCTTC. The rearrangement uses TRBV20-1 and TRBJ1-2; D call uncertain. There are 13 residues in the CDR3. Trimming removed 3 bases from V and 3 bases from J, with 11 bases in between. CDR1 DFQATT and CDR2 SNEGSKA come from the germline V gene (reference sequence).

The V call is TRBV3-1 (or the pseudogene TRBV3-2), the J call TRBJ2-1; D not resolved. The CDR3 covers 17 residues. V was clipped by 0 bases and J by 5 bases, with 17 bases between them. The germline gives CDR1 LGHDT, CDR2 YNNKEL (reference sequence). The CDR3 region has the DNA TGTGCCAGCAGCCAAGACTTTCGTTTAGGGTCGAACAATGAGCAGTTCTTC. Amino acid sequence: CASSQDFRLGSNNEQFF.

V is TRBV11-1 and J is TRBJ2-7; D may be TRBD1 or TRBD2 (5 bases each). The CDR3 totals 16 residues. V lost 4 bases, J lost 5 bases, and 21 bases lay in between. Germline V gives CDR1 SGHAT, CDR2 FQDESV (reference sequence). CDR3 bases: TGTGCCAGCAGCTACCCCGGGGCTCTAGGATTGGACGAGCAGTACTTC. Its translation is CASSYPGALGLDEQYF.

The chain couples TRBV10-3 to TRBJ1-5, with a weak D call TRBD1 (5 bases). This CDR3 has 12 residues. CDR1 and CDR2 from the germline V gene are ENHRY and SYGVKD. Trimming took 0 bases from V and 10 from J, leaving 7 bases between them. The CDR3 DNA is TGTGCCATCAGTGAGTCAGGGGAACCCCAGCATTTT. Encoded protein: CAISESGEPQHF.

This sequence joins TRBV7-9 and TRBJ2-7; 9 bases agree with TRBD2. Germline CDR1 SEHNR, CDR2 FQNEAQ (reference sequence). The CDR3 runs to 18 residues. Trimming took 0 bases from V and 1 from J; bases not matched to a gene: 10. CDR3 bases: TGTGCCAGCAGCTTAGCGCGGGCTAGCGGGGCTCATTCCTACGAGCAGTACTTC. Its translation is CASSLARASGAHSYEQYF. The whole variable domain, filled in from reference TRBV7-9 and TRBJ2-7, reads DTGVSQNPRHKITKRGQNVTFRCDPISEHNRLYWYRQTLGQGPEFLTYFQNEAQLEKSRLLSDRFSAERPKGSFSTLEIQRTEQGDSAMYLCASSLARASGAHSYEQYFGPGTRLTVT.

J is TRBJ1-5 and V is TRBV24-1, with TRBD1 as a possible D gene (6 bases). The ends were cut back, 5 bases at V and 3 bases at J, with 10 bases in the middle. The CDR3 length is 14 residues. The V gene's germline CDR1 is KGHDR and CDR2 SFDVKD. The CDR3 here is CATSGRDNNQPQHF. The DNA for the CDR3 is TGTGCCACCAGTGGCCGGGACAACAATCAGCCCCAGCATTTT.

CDR3 amino acids: CASSAGWQQPQHF. The CDR3 region has the DNA TGTGCCAGCAGCGCCGGGTGGCAACAGCCCCAGCATTTT. The V and J genes are TRBV6-5 and TRBJ1-5; D gene uncertain. This CDR3 spans 13 amino acids. CDR1 MNHEY and CDR2 SVGAGI come from the germline V gene. The ends were cut back, 6 bases at V and 7 bases at J, with 13 bases in the middle.

The V and J genes are TRBV19 and TRBJ1-1, with D unresolved. Per germline, CDR1 LNHDA and CDR2 SQIVND (reference sequence). The CDR3 runs to 14 residues. Deletions cut 4 bases from V and 7 bases from J, with 16 bases between. This chain's CDR3 is CASSKPTRSDEAFF. The CDR3 DNA sequence: TGTGCCAGTAGTAAACCGACAAGATCTGATGAAGCTTTCTTT.

The V call is TRBV5-4, the J call TRBJ2-1, with 11 bases matching TRBD2. The J segment lost 9 bases and the V segment lost 2 bases, leaving 4 bases of the junction unmatched. Germline V gives CDR1 SGHNT, CDR2 YYREEE (reference sequence). This CDR3 has 14 residues. The CDR3 here is CASSFQTSGGEQFF. The CDR3 bases are TGTGCCAGCAGCTTCCAAACTAGCGGGGGTGAGCAGTTCTTC.

The J gene is TRBJ1-1, the V gene TRBV5-4; D gene unclear. Trimming left V 2 bases short and J 1 base short, with 6 bases between. Germline loops: CDR1 SGHNT, CDR2 YYREEE (reference sequence). The CDR3 sequence is 13 residues long. CDR3 bases: TGTGCCAGCAGCTTTGGACGGAACACTGAAGCTTTCTTT. It translates to CASSFGRNTEAFF.

This chain links TRBV15 with TRBJ1-2; 7 positions match TRBD1. Germline V gene data show CDR1 as LNHNV and CDR2 as YYDKDF (reference sequence). Trimming took 2 bases from V and 4 from J; bases not matched to a gene: 10. The CDR3 has 16 amino acids. The CDR3 loop is CATSRPGQEGTYGYTF. The CDR3 DNA reads TGTGCCACCAGCAGACCCGGACAGGAGGGAACCTATGGCTACACCTTC.

The genes are TRBV18 and TRBJ1-2, with TRBD1 identical over 7 bases. With 3 bases clipped from V and 6 bases from J, the junction kept 10 bases outside the gene matches. The CDR3 consists of 15 residues. Germline CDR1 and CDR2: KGHSH and LQKENI. The CDR3 spells CASSPLGGTAHGYTF. The CDR3 region has the DNA TGTGCCAGCTCACCCCTGGGGGGGACAGCCCATGGCTACACCTTC.

The chain employs TRBV10-1 and TRBJ1-6; possible D gene TRBD1, 6 bases. V lost 3 bases, J lost 3 bases, and 21 bases lay in between. The CDR3 has 19 residues. The V gene's germline CDR1 is WNHNN and CDR2 SYGVQD (reference sequence). The CDR3 loop is CASSDKQKGGIGYNSPLHF. The CDR3 DNA reads TGCGCCAGCAGTGATAAACAAAAGGGGGGAATAGGCTATAATTCACCCCTCCACTTT.

This chain joins TRBV2 and TRBJ1-1; TRBD1 matches 7 bases. Trimming removed 4 bases from V and 4 bases from J; junction bases left unmatched: 6. The germline gives CDR1 SNHLY, CDR2 FYNNEI. This CDR3 is 14 amino acids long. The CDR3 loop is CASSADRASTEAFF. For the CDR3, the DNA is TGTGCCAGCAGTGCTGACAGGGCGAGCACTGAAGCTTTCTTT.